This TCR beta chain appears in the sequencing data of a study of sequential checkpoint blockade in melanoma. About the research overall: Patients were randomized 1:1 to nivolumab-then-ipilimumab or ipilimumab-then-nivolumab first-line.

This CDR3 region has 12 residues. CDR1 and CDR2 from the germline V gene are MNHEY and SVGAGI. The V gene lost 3 bases and the J gene lost 6 bases, with 8 bases spanning the gap. Profiling relied on immunoSEQ multiplex PCR, and the TCRdb table lists in-frame clones only, not all of them. The table has fewer than 4,000 clones, roughly 55% seen once. Documented treatment: randomized to nivolumab then ipilimumab (arm A) or the reverse (arm B). Sorted cells were live CD3+CD8+, lacking CD19 and CD56, from PBMCs. This sequence joins TRBV6-5 and TRBJ1-2, with a possible D match to TRBD1 (5 bases). This sequence originates from a human donor with melanoma. This specimen was CD8+ T cells sorted from blood (inferred from file names), taken from a patient given nivolumab and ipilimumab in sequence. For the CDR3, the DNA is TGTGCCAGCAGTTATTCAGGGAATGGCTACACCTTC. Amino acids: CASSYSGNGYTF.